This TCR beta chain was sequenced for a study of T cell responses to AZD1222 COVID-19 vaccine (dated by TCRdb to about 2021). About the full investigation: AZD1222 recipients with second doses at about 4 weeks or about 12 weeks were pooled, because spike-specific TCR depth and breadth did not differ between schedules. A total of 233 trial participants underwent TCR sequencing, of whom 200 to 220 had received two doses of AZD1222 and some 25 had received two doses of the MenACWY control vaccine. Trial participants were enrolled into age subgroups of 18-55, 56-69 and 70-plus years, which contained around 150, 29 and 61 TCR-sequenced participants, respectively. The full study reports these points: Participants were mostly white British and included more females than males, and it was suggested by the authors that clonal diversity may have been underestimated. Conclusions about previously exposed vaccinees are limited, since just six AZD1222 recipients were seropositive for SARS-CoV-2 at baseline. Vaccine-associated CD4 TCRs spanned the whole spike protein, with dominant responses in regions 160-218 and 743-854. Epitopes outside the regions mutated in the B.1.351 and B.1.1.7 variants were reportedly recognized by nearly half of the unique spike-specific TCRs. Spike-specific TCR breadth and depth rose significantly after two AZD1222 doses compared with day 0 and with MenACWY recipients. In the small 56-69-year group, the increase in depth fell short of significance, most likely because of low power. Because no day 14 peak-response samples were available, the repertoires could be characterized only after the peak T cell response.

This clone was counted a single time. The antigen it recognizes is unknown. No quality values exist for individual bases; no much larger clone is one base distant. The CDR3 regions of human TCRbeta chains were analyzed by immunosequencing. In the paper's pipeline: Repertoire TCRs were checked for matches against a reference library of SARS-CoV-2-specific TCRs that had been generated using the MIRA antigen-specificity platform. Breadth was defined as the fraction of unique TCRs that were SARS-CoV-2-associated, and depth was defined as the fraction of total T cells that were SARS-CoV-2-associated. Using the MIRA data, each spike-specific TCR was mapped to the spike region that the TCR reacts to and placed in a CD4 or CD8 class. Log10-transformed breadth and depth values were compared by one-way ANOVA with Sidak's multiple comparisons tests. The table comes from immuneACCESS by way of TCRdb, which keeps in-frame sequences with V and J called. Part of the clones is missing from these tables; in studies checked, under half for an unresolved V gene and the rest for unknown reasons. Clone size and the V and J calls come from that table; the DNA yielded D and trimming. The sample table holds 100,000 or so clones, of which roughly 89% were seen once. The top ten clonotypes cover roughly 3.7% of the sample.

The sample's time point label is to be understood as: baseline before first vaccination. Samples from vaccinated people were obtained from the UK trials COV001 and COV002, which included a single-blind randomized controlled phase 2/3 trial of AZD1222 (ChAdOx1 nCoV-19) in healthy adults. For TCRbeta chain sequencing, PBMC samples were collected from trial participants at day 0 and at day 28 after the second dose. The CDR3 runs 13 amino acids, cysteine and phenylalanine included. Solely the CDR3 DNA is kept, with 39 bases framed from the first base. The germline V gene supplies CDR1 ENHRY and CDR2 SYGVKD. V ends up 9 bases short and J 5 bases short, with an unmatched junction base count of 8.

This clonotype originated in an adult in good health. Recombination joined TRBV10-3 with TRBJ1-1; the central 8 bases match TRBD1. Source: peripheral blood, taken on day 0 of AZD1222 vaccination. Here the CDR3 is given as CAIKTGVDTEAFF. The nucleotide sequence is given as TGTGCCATTAAGACAGGGGTAGATACTGAAGCTTTCTTT.